This passage covers 19 T cell receptor beta chains from one sample sequenced in a study of a mutant IDH1 vaccine in newly diagnosed glioma. Time point defined: baseline, week 1 (first vaccination visit). Treatment in this sample: pre-vaccination baseline after standard-of-care therapy. Sequencing used immunoSEQ multiplex PCR; TCRdb keeps in-frame clones, though not all of them. The sample consists of 50,000 to 65,000 clones, 70% to 90% of them appearing once. The input for sequencing was PBMCs, taken from a glioma patient treated with radiotherapy, temozolomide or both. Every receptor here comes from a man aged 18 to 29 with glioma.

This clone was picked up a small number of times. The chain recombines TRBV2 with TRBJ1-1, with D possibly being TRBD1 (6 bases). Trimming took off 7 bases at V and 3 bases at J, with 15 bases between the two ends. Germline lookup yields CDR1 SNHLY and CDR2 FYNNEI. The CDR3 is 14 amino acids. CDR3: CASILQGTHTEAFF. CDR3 DNA sequence: TGTGCCAGCATCCTTCAGGGGACCCACACTGAAGCTTTCTTT.

The chain employs TRBV6-6 and TRBJ1-1; the D is unclear. The germline CDR1 and CDR2 sequences are MNHNY and SVGAGI (reference sequence). Trimming shortened V by 6 bases and J by 1 base, and 15 bases separated the two germline ends. The CDR3 is 15 residues long. DNA of the CDR3: TGTGCCAGCAGCCCAAATACTGGGTGGAACACTGAAGCTTTCTTT. It encodes CASSPNTGWNTEAFF.

The V and J genes are TRBV5-4 and TRBJ1-1; no reliable D call. Germline V gene lookup returns CDR1 SGHNT and CDR2 YYREEE (reference sequence). The CDR3 has 14 residues. The germline V and J ends were trimmed by 0 bases and 2 bases, with 8 bases remaining between them. CDR3 bases: TGTGCCAGCAGCTTGGGGGAGGTCAACACTGAAGCTTTCTTT. Amino acids: CASSLGEVNTEAFF.

V gene TRBV15 combines with J gene TRBJ1-4; 9 nucleotides line up with TRBD1. Germline V gives CDR1 LNHNV, CDR2 YYDKDF (reference sequence). V lost 5 bases, J lost 8 bases, and 12 bases stayed unmatched. The CDR3 consists of 16 residues. CDR3 bases: TGTGCCACCAGCCTTACAGGGGGCCTAAGGGGGGAAAAACTGTTTTTT. Its translation is CATSLTGGLRGEKLFF. The full variable domain, with the rest looked up from reference TRBV15 and TRBJ1-4, is DAMVIQNPRYQVTQFGKPVTLSCSQTLNHNVMYWYQQKSSQAPKLLFHYYDKDFNNEADTPDNFQSRRPNTSFCFLDIRSPGLGDTAMYLCATSLTGGLRGEKLFFGSGTQLSVL.

In DNA form, the CDR3 reads TGTGCCAGCAGTTTCGGGCAGCTCGGTCAGCCCCAGCATTTT. Translated: CASSFGQLGQPQHF. The chain uses TRBV6-6 and TRBJ1-5; D gene unclear. V lost 4 bases and J lost 6, with 13 bases in between. The CDR3 has 14 amino acids. Germline V gene sequence: CDR1 MNHNY, CDR2 SVGAGI (reference sequence).

The chain couples TRBV7-3 to TRBJ2-1; 13 bases are a match to TRBD2. The CDR3 runs 16 residues. The V and J ends lost 1 base and 8 bases, in that order; junction bases with no gene match: 5. The germline CDR1 and CDR2 sequences are SGHTA and FQGTGA. This CDR3 is CASSLKGTSGIYEQFF. CDR3 coding DNA: TGTGCCAGCAGCTTAAAGGGGACTAGCGGGATTTATGAGCAGTTCTTC.

There are a few counts of this clone. The rearrangement links TRBV7-9 to TRBJ1-6; D possibly corresponds to TRBD1 (5 bases). The CDR3 is 14 residues long. Germline V gene data show CDR1 as SEHNR and CDR2 as FQNEAQ (reference sequence). V was trimmed by 2 bases and J by 14 bases, leaving 16 bases between them. The CDR3 reads CASSLIGTDGSLHF. The CDR3 nucleotides are TGTGCCAGCAGCTTAATTGGGACGGATGGGTCCCTCCACTTT.

The chain joins TRBV6-5 to TRBJ2-7; D unclear. Germline-derived CDR1 and CDR2 are MNHEY and SVGAGI. The CDR3 is 13 amino acids. V lost 5 bases and J 3 bases, leaving 11 bases between the germline ends. The CDR3 loop reads CASSQQRFYEQYF. The CDR3 DNA reads as TGTGCCAGCAGTCAACAGAGATTCTACGAGCAGTACTTC.

The gene calls are TRBV28 and TRBJ1-2; 9 positions agree with TRBD1. Germline lookup yields CDR1 MDHEN and CDR2 SYDVKM. The length of the CDR3 is 14 residues. The V gene end was trimmed by 4 bases and the J gene end by 8 bases; junction bases not matched to a gene: 8. The CDR3 reads CASSSPGQGSGYTF. DNA for the CDR3: TGTGCCAGCAGTTCGCCGGGACAGGGCTCAGGCTACACCTTC.

The V gene is TRBV30, the J gene TRBJ1-5, with 9 bases that match TRBD1. Trimming took 5 bases from V and 6 from J; bases not matched to a gene: 5. Germline values: CDR1 GTSNPN, CDR2 SVGIG (reference sequence). The CDR3 runs to 13 residues. The CDR3 DNA follows: TGTGCCTGGGACGACAGGGGGGGTCAGCCCCAGCATTTT. Translation gives CAWDDRGGQPQHF. Drawing the rest from reference TRBV30 and TRBJ1-5, the complete variable domain is SQTIHQWPATLVQPVGSPLSLECTVEGTSNPNLYWYRQAAGRGLQLLFYSVGIGQISSEVPQNLSASRPQDRQFILSSKKLLLSDSGFYLCAWDDRGGQPQHFGDGTRLSIL.

This sequence joins TRBV5-1 and TRBJ1-5; possibly TRBD1 for D (6 bases). V was cut by 2 bases and J by 9 bases, with 18 bases left in between. Germline CDR1 SGHRS, CDR2 YFSETQ. The CDR3 runs to 15 residues. CDR3 amino acids: CASSFGAGALSPQHF. The CDR3 nucleotides read TGCGCCAGCAGCTTCGGGGCGGGGGCTTTGTCGCCCCAGCATTTT.

This sequence joins TRBV29-1 and TRBJ2-5; D ambiguous. CDR3 length: 12 residues. The V and J ends lost 6 bases and 1 base respectively, with 9 bases between them. Per germline, CDR1 SQVTM and CDR2 ANQGSEA. The CDR3 bases are TGCAGCGTCGCGACACTCCAAGAGACCCAGTACTTC. The encoded protein is CSVATLQETQYF.

This clone was found a few times. This chain joins TRBV27 and TRBJ2-1; D remains unclear. The germline V gene encodes CDR1 MNHEY and CDR2 SMNVEV (reference sequence). V was shortened by 5 bases and J by 3 bases, with 5 bases between the two germline ends. This CDR3 has 12 residues. In nucleotides, the CDR3 is TGTGCCAGCAGTGGGGACTACAATGAGCAGTTCTTC. Encoded protein: CASSGDYNEQFF.

The chain recombines TRBV15 with TRBJ1-2; no definite D call. This CDR3 is built from 13 residues. The germline V gene has CDR1 LNHNV and CDR2 YYDKDF (reference sequence). V was pared by 9 bases and J by 5 bases, with 16 bases between. For the CDR3, the DNA is TGTGCCACGGAGGGAGGGTTCGGATATGGCTACACCTTC. Translation gives CATEGGFGYGYTF. Supplemented by reference TRBV15 and TRBJ1-2, the full variable domain reads DAMVIQNPRYQVTQFGKPVTLSCSQTLNHNVMYWYQQKSSQAPKLLFHYYDKDFNNEADTPDNFQSRRPNTSFCFLDIRSPGLGDTAMYLCATEGGFGYGYTFGSGTRLTVV.

The genes are TRBV9 and TRBJ2-7, with TRBD1 matching over 10 bases. Germline V gene lookup returns CDR1 SGDLS and CDR2 YYNGEE. The ends lost 3 bases at V and 10 bases at J; junction bases unmatched: 7. The CDR3 is 13 amino acids. The CDR3 sequence is CASSGGTGVEQYF. For the CDR3, the DNA is TGTGCCAGCAGCGGAGGGACAGGGGTAGAACAGTACTTC.

The V and J genes are TRBV29-1 and TRBJ2-7; no definite D call. Germline loops: CDR1 SQVTM, CDR2 ANQGSEA. This CDR3 is 13 amino acids long. V lost 0 bases and J 2 bases, leaving 8 bases between the germline ends. The DNA for the CDR3 is TGCAGCGTTGAAGATGGGTGGCCCTACGAGCAGTACTTC. It is translated as CSVEDGWPYEQYF.

The V gene is TRBV6-1, the J gene TRBJ2-7, with TRBD2 matching over 7 bases. J lost 5 bases, V lost 1 base, and 8 bases had no gene match. In germline, CDR1 is MNHNS, CDR2 SASEGT. This CDR3 region has 15 residues. The CDR3 DNA is TGTGCCAGCAGTGAAGGACTAGCCATTAGCGACGAGCAGTACTTC. Its translation is CASSEGLAISDEQYF.

This sequence joins TRBV7-2 and TRBJ1-4; D perhaps matches TRBD1 (6 bases). Germline-derived CDR1 and CDR2 are SGHTA and FQGNSA. The CDR3 has 13 residues. V lost 3 bases and J 8 bases, leaving 10 bases between the germline ends. Written as DNA, the CDR3 is TGTGCCAGCAGCTTTCAGGGGAGGGAAAAACTGTTTTTT. This translates into CASSFQGREKLFF.

The genes are TRBV5-6 and TRBJ2-7; D uncertain. Deletions cut 2 bases from V and 2 bases from J, with 14 bases between. This CDR3 contains 15 residues. The germline gives CDR1 SGHDT, CDR2 YYEEEE. This CDR3 reads CASSFLGHSTYEQYF. In DNA form, the CDR3 reads TGTGCCAGCAGCTTCCTAGGGCACTCAACCTACGAGCAGTACTTC.